These 20 T cell receptor beta chains share one sample of origin, sequenced in a study of blood T cell repertoires in COVID-19. Assay: immunoSEQ multiplex PCR; the TCRdb copy retains only in-frame clones and omits some. The profile shows approximately 170,000 clones, 84% of them singletons. Sequenced: peripheral blood. These receptors were taken from a man aged 40-49 years who had recovered from COVID-19.

In this sample, this clone turned up a few times. The chain carries TRBV28 and TRBJ2-7, with a possible D match to TRBD1 (6 bases). Germline V gene lookup returns CDR1 MDHEN and CDR2 SYDVKM. Trimming cost V 5 bases and J 6 bases, with 17 bases left between them. This CDR3 is built from 14 residues. This CDR3 is CASSPYAEQGEQYF. The DNA for the CDR3 is TGTGCCAGCAGTCCCTACGCGGAACAGGGCGAGCAGTACTTC.

This clone turned up a few times. J is TRBJ2-5 and V is TRBV4-3, with 13 bases that match TRBD2. The CDR3 runs 17 residues. Losses at the gene ends were 4 bases for V and 0 bases for J; bases not matched to a gene: 5. In germline, CDR1 is LGHNA, CDR2 YSLEER. The CDR3 sequence is CASSPGTSGDYQETQYF. The CDR3 DNA follows: TGCGCCAGCAGCCCCGGGACTAGCGGGGATTACCAAGAGACCCAGTACTTC.

Many counts were recorded for this clone. The gene calls are TRBV12-5 and TRBJ1-5, with 11 bases fitting TRBD1. CDR3 length: 15 amino acids. The germline V gene encodes CDR1 LGHNT and CDR2 FRNRAP. The ends lost 5 bases at V and 4 bases at J; junction bases unmatched: 4. CDR3 residues: CASGPGTGGNQPQHF. CDR3 DNA: TGTGCTAGTGGTCCAGGGACAGGGGGAAATCAGCCCCAGCATTTT.

This clone is judged medium-sized. This chain uses TRBV7-6 with TRBJ2-5, with TRBD1 matching over 9 bases. CDR3 length equals 17 residues. The germline V gene has CDR1 SGHVS and CDR2 FNYEAQ. After removal of 1 base from V and 4 bases from J, the junction contained 10 bases not matched to a gene. The CDR3 is CASSLGPQGARGETQYF. In nucleotides, the CDR3 is TGTGCCAGCAGCTTAGGGCCACAGGGGGCGCGGGGAGAGACCCAGTACTTC.

This chain joins TRBV27 and TRBJ2-5; TRBD2 matches at 12 bases. CDR3 length equals 15 residues. Germline V lookup: CDR1 MNHEY, CDR2 SMNVEV (reference sequence). The V and J ends lost 6 bases and 4 bases, in that order; junction bases with no gene match: 6. The CDR3 protein is CASRTLAGGIETQYF. The CDR3 bases are TGTGCCAGCAGGACCCTAGCGGGAGGGATAGAGACCCAGTACTTC.

This rearrangement joins TRBV5-4 to TRBJ1-1; TRBD1 matches 7 bases. This CDR3 region has 14 residues. V shed 2 bases and J 6 bases; nucleotides not matched to a gene: 7. CDR1 is SGHNT, CDR2 YYREEE, per germline (reference sequence). CDR3: CASSFEDRDPEAFF. CDR3 DNA: TGTGCCAGCAGCTTTGAAGACAGGGACCCTGAAGCTTTCTTT.

The genes are TRBV6-5 and TRBJ2-5, with TRBD1 identical over 8 bases. Germline values: CDR1 MNHEY, CDR2 SVGAGI. After removal of 2 bases from V and 2 bases from J, the junction contained 4 bases not matched to a gene. The CDR3 length is 15 residues. The CDR3 coding sequence is TGTGCCAGCAGTTACCCTGGACAGGGACAAGAGACCCAGTACTTC. Translated: CASSYPGQGQETQYF.

The chain links TRBV19 to TRBJ2-3; D remains ambiguous. The germline V and J ends were trimmed by 2 bases and 0 bases, with 9 bases remaining between them. CDR1 LNHDA and CDR2 SQIVND come from the germline V gene (reference sequence). The CDR3 is made up of 15 amino acids. Written as DNA, the CDR3 is TGTGCCAGTAGTATAAACACCCTCAGCACAGATACGCAGTATTTT. This sequence encodes CASSINTLSTDTQYF.

This clone has more than one count but fewer than ten. This same CDR3 is encoded by further DNA sequences in the sample. The V call is TRBV7-9, the J call TRBJ1-1; maybe TRBD1 (6 bases). The germline V gene encodes CDR1 SEHNR and CDR2 FQNEAQ (reference sequence). The CDR3 runs 14 residues. Trimming removed 2 bases at V and 1 base at J, with 8 bases between. CDR3 DNA sequence: TGTGCCAGCAGCTTACAGGGGACGAACACTGAAGCTTTCTTT. Amino acid sequence: CASSLQGTNTEAFF.

The chain employs TRBV2 and TRBJ1-5, with no clear D. The CDR3 runs 12 residues. CDR1 and CDR2 (germline): SNHLY, FYNNEI. The ends were cut back, 7 bases at V and 2 bases at J, with 6 bases in the middle. CDR3 amino acids: CASNQGNQPQHF. The CDR3 DNA is TGTGCCAGCAACCAGGGCAATCAGCCCCAGCATTTT. Full variable domain (rest looked up from reference TRBV2 and TRBJ1-5): EPEVTQTPSHQVTQMGQEVILRCVPISNHLYFYWYRQILGQKVEFLVSFYNNEISEKSEIFDDQFSVERPDGSNFTLKIRSTKLEDSAMYFCASNQGNQPQHFGDGTRLSIL.

The chain couples TRBV6-6 to TRBJ1-2, with a weak D call TRBD1 (5 bases). Germline V gene lookup returns CDR1 MNHNY and CDR2 SVGAGI (reference sequence). CDR3 length: 15 residues. V lost 6 bases and J 5 bases, leaving 19 bases between the germline ends. CDR3 sequence: CASRNHRTSPYGYTF. DNA of the CDR3: TGTGCCAGCAGGAATCACAGGACAAGCCCTTATGGCTACACCTTC.

The rearrangement links TRBV28 to TRBJ2-1; TRBD2 agrees at 11 bases. The CDR3 is made up of 16 amino acids. J lost 1 base, V lost 6 bases, and 5 bases had no gene match. Germline lookup yields CDR1 MDHEN and CDR2 SYDVKM. The CDR3 reads CASRPASGRSYNEQFF. The CDR3 DNA reads as TGTGCCAGCAGACCAGCTAGCGGGAGGTCCTACAATGAGCAGTTCTTC.

This clone was seen only once. The chain combines TRBV6-6 with TRBJ2-7; tentatively, D is TRBD2 (5 bases). V was trimmed by 7 bases and J by 5 bases, leaving 18 bases between them. The CDR3 totals 14 residues. The germline gives CDR1 MNHNY, CDR2 SVGAGI (reference sequence). The CDR3 region is CASTNGELLDEQYF. The CDR3 nucleotides are TGTGCCAGCACCAACGGGGAGCTCCTAGACGAGCAGTACTTC.

The table lists this clone with a few counts. The CDR3 nucleotides are TGTGCCAGCAGCCTTGTGGGGTCCTCGGCTAGCGGGGCCTACGAGCAGTACTTC. It specifies CASSLVGSSASGAYEQYF. This chain joins TRBV5-8 and TRBJ2-7, with TRBD2 matching over 9 bases. CDR3 size: 18 residues. Germline V lookup: CDR1 SGHTS, CDR2 YDEGEE. Trimming took 4 bases from V and 2 from J; bases not matched to a gene: 16. Filled out from reference TRBV5-8 and TRBJ2-7, the complete variable domain reads EAGVTQSPTHLIKTRGQQATLRCSPISGHTSVYWYQQALGLGLQFLLWYDEGEERNRGNFPPRFSGRQFPNYSSELNVNALELEDSALYLCASSLVGSSASGAYEQYFGPGTRLTVT.

J is TRBJ1-5 and V is TRBV30, with D perhaps TRBD1 (6 bases). Trimming pared 3 bases from V and 5 bases from J, leaving 14 bases between. The CDR3 loop spans 14 amino acids. CDR1 and CDR2 (germline): GTSNPN, SVGIG (reference sequence). The CDR3 coding sequence is TGTGCCTGGAGCGACAGGTTCGGCTATCAGCCCCAGCATTTT. Its translation is CAWSDRFGYQPQHF.

J is TRBJ2-4 and V is TRBV7-3; tentatively, D is TRBD2 (6 bases). Germline assignment: CDR1 SGHTA and CDR2 FQGTGA. The V end was cut by 5 bases, the J end by 6 bases, with 11 bases between. CDR3 length equals 13 residues. This CDR3 is CASSPGDGNIQYF. The CDR3 coding sequence is TGTGCCAGCAGCCCGGGGGACGGAAACATTCAGTACTTC.

This sequence joins TRBV7-2 and TRBJ2-7; no clear D gene. Trimming cost V 5 bases and J 0 bases, with 14 bases left between them. CDR3 length equals 15 residues. Per the germline V gene, CDR1 is SGHTA and CDR2 is FQGNSA. The CDR3 sequence is CASSTTTAASYEQYF. The CDR3 DNA sequence: TGTGCCAGCAGCACAACTACTGCGGCCTCCTACGAGCAGTACTTC.

This chain links TRBV7-2 with TRBJ2-7; D call uncertain. The V gene's germline CDR1 is SGHTA and CDR2 FQGNSA. This CDR3 is 15 amino acids long. V lost 1 base and J lost 4, with 14 bases in between. The CDR3 bases are TGTGCCAGCAGCTTAGTCGGCGGAGCGTTTTACGAGCAGTACTTC. Translated, it gives CASSLVGGAFYEQYF. Together with reference TRBV7-2 and TRBJ2-7, the CDR3 gives the full variable domain: GAGVSQSPSNKVTEKGKDVELRCDPISGHTALYWYRQSLGQGLEFLIYFQGNSAPDKSGLPSDRFSAERTGGSVSTLTIQRTQQEDSAVYLCASSLVGGAFYEQYFGPGTRLTVT.

The chain is built from TRBV3-1 (or the pseudogene TRBV3-2) and TRBJ2-3; a possible D gene is TRBD2 (6 bases). There are 16 residues in the CDR3. Germline V gives CDR1 LGHDT, CDR2 YNNKEL (reference sequence). Trimming stripped 1 base from V and 1 base from J, with 12 bases between. The CDR3 is CASSQGWGLGTDTQYF. The CDR3 region has the DNA TGTGCCAGCAGCCAAGGGTGGGGACTTGGCACAGATACGCAGTATTTT.

This clone has only one observation. The V and J genes are TRBV19 and TRBJ1-1, with TRBD1 matching 8 bases. Unmatched junction bases numbered 14, after V lost 11 bases and J lost 0 bases. This CDR3 spans 16 amino acids. Germline V gene lookup returns CDR1 LNHDA and CDR2 SQIVND (reference sequence). CDR3 bases: TGTGCCGCCAAAAAGGGGACAGGAACTATGAACACTGAAGCTTTCTTT. It yields the protein CAAKKGTGTMNTEAFF. The full variable domain, rest sourced from reference TRBV19 and TRBJ1-1, is DGGITQSPKYLFRKEGQNVTLSCEQNLNHDAMYWYRQDPGQGLRLIYYSQIVNDFQKGDIAEGYSVSREKKESFPLTVTSAQKNPTAFYLCAAKKGTGTMNTEAFFGQGTRLTVV.